One and the same sample provided the 26 T cell receptor beta chains below, sequenced in a study of read filtering for tumor transcriptome and immune sequencing. The library was built from roughly 400 ng RNA with molecular barcoded adaptors for alpha/delta and beta/gamma chains. TCRdb reprocessed the reads with MiXCR, giving one entry per CDR3 protein. The data contain 100,000 to 150,000 distinct CDR3 sequences, under 15% of them seen just once; the ten biggest clones take up approximately 9.9%. What was sequenced was a population of CD138-negative cells sorted from bone marrow. These receptors were collected from a donor at least 40 years old with multiple myeloma.

This clonotype was observed many times. The V call is TRBV2, the J call TRBJ2-1; possibly TRBD2 for D (5 bases). Germline lookup yields CDR1 SNHLY and CDR2 FYNNEI. The CDR3 sequence is 12 residues long. Trimming stripped 6 bases from V and 9 bases from J, with 12 bases between. CDR3 coding DNA: TGTGCCAGCAGGGGTGAGGGAAGTGAGCAGTTCTTC. Its translation: CASRGEGSEQFF.

This clonotype was counted ten times or more. The rearrangement uses TRBV27 and TRBJ2-1; TRBD2 aligns across 13 bases. The CDR3 spans 15 residues. From germline, CDR1 is MNHEY and CDR2 SMNVEV (reference sequence). V was clipped by 6 bases and J by 5 bases; unmatched bases: 4. The CDR3: CASSGLAGAHNEQFF. Here the CDR3 DNA reads TGTGCCAGCAGCGGACTAGCGGGAGCCCACAATGAGCAGTTCTTC.

This clonotype was observed many times. V usage is TRBV4-1 and J usage is TRBJ2-1; 9 bases match TRBD1. This CDR3 has 22 residues. Germline V gene sequence: CDR1 MGHRA, CDR2 YSYEKL. The junction had 20 bases not matched to a gene; V was cut back by 1 base and J by 1 base. The chain's CDR3 is CASSQGSLRQGEGRVSYNEQFF. CDR3 coding DNA: TGCGCCAGCAGCCAAGGGAGTTTGAGACAGGGGGAAGGTAGGGTGTCCTACAATGAGCAGTTCTTC.

The genes are TRBV6-1 and TRBJ2-2, with D possibly matching TRBD2 (5 bases). The germline V gene has CDR1 MNHNS and CDR2 SASEGT. This CDR3 has 13 residues. Trimming took 4 bases from V and 6 from J, leaving 9 bases between them. CDR3 DNA: TGTGCCAGCAGTGGACGACTACCCGGGGAGCTGTTTTTT. Translation gives CASSGRLPGELFF.

This clonotype was recorded many times. This chain joins TRBV20-1 and TRBJ2-7, with TRBD1 identical over 11 bases. This CDR3 region has 13 residues. CDR1 DFQATT and CDR2 SNEGSKA come from the germline V gene (reference sequence). After removal of 6 bases from V and 3 bases from J, the junction contained 4 bases not matched to a gene. The DNA of the CDR3 is TGCAGTGCCCTGGGACAGGGGGTCTACGAGCAGTACTTC. Residues: CSALGQGVYEQYF.

This clonotype has ten or more counts. The chain is built from TRBV14 and TRBJ2-6; D not certain. CDR1 is SGHDN, CDR2 FVKESK, per germline. Between the trimmed V and J ends, which lost 0 bases and 0 bases, there was a span of 12 bases. The CDR3 runs to 18 residues. CDR3 region: CASSQDVGGASGANVLTF. The CDR3, as DNA: TGTGCCAGCAGCCAAGATGTCGGTGGAGCCTCTGGGGCCAACGTCCTGACTTTC.

The chain combines TRBV27 with TRBJ2-7; 8 bases line up with TRBD1. CDR3 length: 15 residues. CDR1 and CDR2 (germline): MNHEY, SMNVEV (reference sequence). V was pared by 0 bases and J by 3 bases, with 4 bases of the junction left unmatched. The CDR3 nucleotides read TGTGCCAGCAGTTTATCCCAGGGGGCGTTCTACGAGCAGTACTTC. Its translation: CASSLSQGAFYEQYF.

This clonotype was recorded at least ten times. V gene TRBV5-1 combines with J gene TRBJ2-3, with 8 bases matching TRBD2. The CDR3 spans 15 residues. Germline V gene sequence: CDR1 SGHRS, CDR2 YFSETQ. V dropped 3 bases and J dropped 4; count of bases not matched to a gene: 7. Here the CDR3 reads CASSSLAEQPDTQYF. CDR3 in DNA: TGCGCCAGCAGCTCACTAGCGGAGCAGCCAGATACGCAGTATTTT.

This clonotype was seen at least ten times. The rearrangement links TRBV29-1 to TRBJ1-1, with 7 positions matching TRBD1. V lost 7 bases to trimming and J lost 2 bases; unmatched junction nucleotides: 7. The CDR3 consists of 13 residues. Germline V gene sequence: CDR1 SQVTM, CDR2 ANQGSEA. CDR3 sequence: CSGATGTNTEAFF. The CDR3 coding sequence is TGCAGCGGCGCGACAGGGACTAACACTGAAGCTTTCTTT.

This clonotype was seen repeatedly, ten times or more. The rearrangement uses TRBV28 and TRBJ2-1; 7 positions match TRBD2. The ends lost 8 bases at V and 7 bases at J; junction bases unmatched: 11. Germline V CDR1 and CDR2: MDHEN, SYDVKM. This CDR3 comprises 14 residues. The CDR3 reads CASFLGGSLNEQFF. The CDR3 region has the DNA TGTGCCAGCTTCCTTGGCGGGAGTTTGAATGAGCAGTTCTTC.

This clonotype was observed many times. The chain joins TRBV6-6 to TRBJ2-7; TRBD1 matches at 10 bases. This CDR3 contains 14 residues. In germline, CDR1 is MNHNY, CDR2 SVGAGI (reference sequence). The ends lost 6 bases at V and 2 bases at J; junction bases unmatched: 4. CDR3 region: CASRAGTGAYEQYF. The DNA of the CDR3 is TGTGCCAGCAGGGCCGGGACAGGGGCCTACGAGCAGTACTTC.

J is TRBJ2-2 and V is TRBV7-3; D is uncertain. Between the trimmed V and J ends, which lost 6 bases and 0 bases, there was a span of 5 bases. This CDR3 is built from 13 residues. Germline V gene sequence: CDR1 SGHTA, CDR2 FQGTGA. The CDR3, as DNA: TGTGCCAGCAGTTCCTCGAACACCGGGGAGCTGTTTTTT. This codes for CASSSSNTGELFF.

This clonotype was detected a few times. This chain joins TRBV24-1 and TRBJ2-1; TRBD1 agrees at 10 bases. The J call could be wrong; TRBJ2-5 is a better fit for the DNA end. The CDR3 contains 14 residues. The germline V gene encodes CDR1 KGHDR and CDR2 SFDVKD. The CDR3 DNA follows: TGTGCCACTGGGGGACAGGGGTCGGAGGAGACCCAGTACTTC. Its translation: CATGGQGSEETQYF.

This clonotype was counted at least ten times. This chain connects TRBV10-3 to TRBJ2-1, with TRBD2 matching 8 bases. J was trimmed by 9 bases and V by 7 bases; bases with no gene match: 8. Germline assignment: CDR1 ENHRY and CDR2 SYGVKD. The CDR3 covers 13 residues. For the CDR3, the DNA is TGTGCCATCATGGGACTAGATGAGGGTGAGCAGTTCTTC. Its translation is CAIMGLDEGEQFF.

Ten or more counts support this clonotype. This sequence joins TRBV29-1 and TRBJ2-1, with 10 bases fitting TRBD2. Unmatched junction bases numbered 3, after V lost 6 bases and J lost 1 base. The V gene's germline CDR1 is SQVTM and CDR2 ANQGSEA. The CDR3 has 14 residues. CDR3 in amino acids: CSVTLAGSYNEQFF. The DNA for the CDR3 is TGCAGCGTGACACTAGCGGGGTCCTACAATGAGCAGTTCTTC.

In its sample, this clonotype was seen a few times. The rearrangement uses TRBV7-2 and TRBJ2-1; D unresolved. Trimming cost V 1 base and J 8 bases, with 9 bases left between them. The CDR3 is 13 amino acids. The V gene's germline CDR1 is SGHTA and CDR2 FQGNSA. In nucleotides, the CDR3 is TGTGCCAGCAGCTTAGGCCCAGCCGATGAGCAGTTCTTC. It codes for CASSLGPADEQFF. Combining the CDR3 with reference TRBV7-2 and TRBJ2-1 gives the whole variable domain GAGVSQSPSNKVTEKGKDVELRCDPISGHTALYWYRQSLGQGLEFLIYFQGNSAPDKSGLPSDRFSAERTGGSVSTLTIQRTQQEDSAVYLCASSLGPADEQFFGPGTRLTVL.

This clonotype has only a few counts. A read error may be the cause here, since a much bigger clone is one base away. V and J are TRBV20-1 and TRBJ1-1; D gene ambiguous. CDR1 DFQATT and CDR2 SNEGSKA come from the germline V gene (reference sequence). The CDR3 has 14 amino acids. The DNA of the CDR3 is TGCAGTGCTGGAGATTACAGCTCGGGCACTGAAGCTTTCTTT. It encodes CSAGDYSSGTEAFF.

This clonotype was seen repeatedly, ten times or more. The gene calls are TRBV4-1 and TRBJ2-3, with D possibly matching TRBD1 (5 bases). V was pared by 3 bases and J by 4 bases, with 8 bases between. The germline V gene encodes CDR1 MGHRA and CDR2 YSYEKL. CDR3 length equals 13 residues. The CDR3 spells CASSQQQADTQYF. The CDR3 nucleotides are TGCGCCAGCAGCCAGCAACAGGCAGATACGCAGTATTTT.

This clonotype came up many times. The chain has TRBV7-9 and TRBJ1-5; a weak D match, TRBD1 (5 bases). The CDR3 spans 15 residues. The germline V and J ends were trimmed by 1 base and 7 bases, with 14 bases remaining between them. The V gene's germline CDR1 is SEHNR and CDR2 FQNEAQ (reference sequence). CDR3 protein: CASSLEAGREQPQHF. The CDR3 bases are TGTGCCAGCAGCTTAGAGGCGGGGCGTGAGCAGCCCCAGCATTTT.

There are a few counts of this clonotype. CDR3 bases: TGTGCCAGCAGCCAAGCCCCGAATAGCAATCAGCCCCAGCATTTT. This sequence encodes CASSQAPNSNQPQHF. The chain joins TRBV3-1 to TRBJ1-5; no definite D call. Trimming removed 1 base from V and 0 bases from J, with 7 bases in between. CDR1 LGHDT and CDR2 YNNKEL come from the germline V gene (reference sequence). The CDR3 sequence is 15 residues long.

Regarding this clonotype: A much larger clone is a single base away; this may be a read error. No conserved phenylalanine or tryptophan ends this CDR3, so it is likely a read error. V and J are TRBV5-1 and TRBJ2-2; D gene ambiguous. V gave up 4 bases and J gave up 6 bases, with 7 bases separating them. This CDR3 comprises 12 residues. CDR1 is SGHRS, CDR2 YFSETQ, per germline. DNA of the CDR3: TGCGCCAGCAGCCCCACGGCCGGGGAGCTGTTTCTT. This codes for CASSPTAGELFL.

This clonotype was counted at least ten times. J is TRBJ1-1 and V is TRBV5-5; no clear D. Trimming pared 3 bases from V and 4 bases from J, leaving 10 bases between. Germline CDR1 reads SGHKS; CDR2 reads YYEKEE (reference sequence). The CDR3 contains 13 residues. The chain's CDR3 is CASSWQEVTEAFF. For the CDR3, the DNA is TGTGCCAGCAGCTGGCAGGAGGTCACTGAAGCTTTCTTT.

This clonotype was detected ten times or more. V gene TRBV6-5 combines with J gene TRBJ1-1; D may be TRBD1 (5 bases). V was cut by 4 bases and J by 3 bases, with 18 bases left in between. The germline CDR1 and CDR2 sequences are MNHEY and SVGAGI. This CDR3 is built from 16 residues. Here the CDR3 reads CASSSRGGLGDTEAFF. CDR3 in DNA: TGTGCCAGCAGTTCCCGGGGCGGCCTTGGGGACACTGAAGCTTTCTTT.

The V call is TRBV20-1, the J call TRBJ1-2; D is possibly TRBD1 (5 bases). The CDR3 is made up of 13 amino acids. Germline V gives CDR1 DFQATT, CDR2 SNEGSKA (reference sequence). V dropped 0 bases and J dropped 0 bases, with 5 bases sitting between them. CDR3 sequence reads: CSAREGANYGYTF. CDR3 coding DNA: TGCAGTGCTAGAGAGGGGGCTAACTATGGCTACACCTTC.

This clonotype was counted ten times or more. This chain links TRBV5-1 with TRBJ2-1; no reliable D call. V lost 4 bases, J lost 5 bases, and 10 bases lay in between. Germline V gene lookup returns CDR1 SGHRS and CDR2 YFSETQ. There are 13 residues in the CDR3. Written as DNA, the CDR3 is TGCGCCAGCAGCACCGCGGTTGACAATGAGCAGTTCTTC. The encoded protein is CASSTAVDNEQFF.

The sample holds many counts of this clonotype. V gene TRBV10-3 combines with J gene TRBJ2-1; 14 bases line up with TRBD2. Germline V gene lookup returns CDR1 ENHRY and CDR2 SYGVKD. The V segment lost 5 bases and the J segment 1 base; nucleotides outside the gene matches: 10. The CDR3 is 19 residues long. Here the CDR3 reads CAISTLGLAGGESYNEQFF. In DNA form, the CDR3 reads TGTGCCATCAGTACCCTTGGACTAGCGGGAGGCGAGTCCTACAATGAGCAGTTCTTC.